The clone carrying this T cell receptor (beta chain) was observed a few times. What it recognizes is unknown. Unsorted PBMC DNA was run through sequencing on ten immunoSEQ deep assay plates. In the authors' methods: Junction-only sequences produced by ImmunoSEQ had no quality scores, so filtering differed. Profiled with immunoSEQ multiplex PCR; TCRdb holds only in-frame clones, not every one. From that table come the V and J calls and clone size; the DNA was used to work out D and trimming. The sample shows about 520,000 clones, over 70% of them seen only once. Within Nashville, Tennessee resided all donors, each a Caucasian adult. This sample is part of a study of shared clonotypes between healthy human individuals. Overall study findings and caveats: The low donor count limited represented genetic and exposure-history diversity.

The sample was PBMCs. The source is a woman aged 40 to 50 in good health. Some clones in this sample may be carry-over from other donors' samples.

As DNA, the CDR3 is TGTGCCAGTAGTACCATGGGACAGGGGATTCAGCCCCAGCATTTT. It codes for CASSTMGQGIQPQHF. The chain recombines TRBV19 with TRBJ1-5; 10 nucleotides align to TRBD1. J lost 6 bases, V lost 4 bases, and 6 bases had no gene match. The CDR3 sequence is 15 residues long. Germline CDR1 reads LNHDA; CDR2 reads SQIVND (reference sequence). Drawing the rest from reference TRBV19 and TRBJ1-5, the complete variable domain is DGGITQSPKYLFRKEGQNVTLSCEQNLNHDAMYWYRQDPGQGLRLIYYSQIVNDFQKGDIAEGYSVSREKKESFPLTVTSAQKNPTAFYLCASSTMGQGIQPQHFGDGTRLSIL.